This entry features one TCR beta chain sequence. Its antigen is currently unknown. Some clones are missing from TCRdb's copy, which holds only in-frame ones; the method was immunoSEQ multiplex PCR. The sample shows tens of thousands of clones, 70% to 90% of them seen only once. The source of the sample is a study of T cell responses to AZD1222 COVID-19 vaccine. Findings and caveats of the study: Mostly white British, mostly female donors; authors suggested clonal diversity may be underestimated. Unmutated variant regions are reportedly the target of nearly half of TCRs that are spike-specific. None of the repertoires were sampled until the peak T cell response had passed.

V shed 0 bases and J shed 6 bases, with 6 bases lying between them. This CDR3 comprises 12 residues. Germline CDR1 reads GTSNPN; CDR2 reads SVGIG (reference sequence). This specimen consisted of peripheral blood, obtained 28 days after the second AZD1222 dose. The J gene is TRBJ1-5, the V gene TRBV30, with unresolved D. This clonotype was obtained from an adult who received the AZD1222 COVID-19 vaccine. CDR3 amino acids: CAWSVPPQPQHF. Here the CDR3 DNA reads TGTGCCTGGAGTGTTCCCCCTCAGCCCCAGCATTTT.